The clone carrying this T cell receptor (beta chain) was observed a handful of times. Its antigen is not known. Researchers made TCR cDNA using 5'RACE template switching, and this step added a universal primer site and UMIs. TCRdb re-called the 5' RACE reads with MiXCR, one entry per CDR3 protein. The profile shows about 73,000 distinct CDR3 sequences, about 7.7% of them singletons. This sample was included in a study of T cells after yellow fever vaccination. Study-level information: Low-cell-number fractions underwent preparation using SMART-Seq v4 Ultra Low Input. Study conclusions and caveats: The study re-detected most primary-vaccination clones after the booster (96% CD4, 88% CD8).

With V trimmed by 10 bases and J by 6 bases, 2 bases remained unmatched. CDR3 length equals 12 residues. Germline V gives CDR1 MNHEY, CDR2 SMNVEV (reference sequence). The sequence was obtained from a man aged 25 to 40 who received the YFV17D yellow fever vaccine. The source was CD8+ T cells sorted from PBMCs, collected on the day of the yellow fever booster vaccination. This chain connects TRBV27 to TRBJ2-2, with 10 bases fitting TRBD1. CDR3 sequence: CAIGQGAGELFF. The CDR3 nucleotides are TGTGCCATAGGACAGGGGGCCGGGGAGCTGTTTTTT.